These 2 T cell receptor beta chains were sequenced from one sample in a study. TCRdb passed the 5' RACE reads through MiXCR, listing each CDR3 protein once. The table lists about 46,000 distinct CDR3 sequences, around 28% of them singletons. The sequenced material came from naive CD4+ T cells sorted from blood. Subset noted: naive CD4+ T cells, CD4+CD45RA+CD25-. The receptors shown here come from a female donor with breast cancer.

This clonotype was detected a few times. This chain uses TRBV20-1 with TRBJ2-3, with 8 bases lining up with TRBD2. The germline gives CDR1 DFQATT, CDR2 SNEGSKA (reference sequence). The V and J ends lost 6 bases and 6 bases, in that order; junction bases with no gene match: 14. CDR3 length: 15 amino acids. CDR3 DNA sequence: TGCAGTGCGCGACTAGCGTTCGGGGCCAAGGATACGCAGTATTTT. It codes for CSARLAFGAKDTQYF.

DNA of the CDR3: TGCGCCAGCAGTACCGGGACAGTTTCCTACAATGAGCAGTTCTTC. It encodes CASSTGTVSYNEQFF. The genes are TRBV5-1 and TRBJ2-1, with 7 nucleotides matching TRBD1. J was trimmed by 1 base and V by 5 bases; bases with no gene match: 6. Per germline, CDR1 SGHRS and CDR2 YFSETQ. The CDR3 runs 15 residues.